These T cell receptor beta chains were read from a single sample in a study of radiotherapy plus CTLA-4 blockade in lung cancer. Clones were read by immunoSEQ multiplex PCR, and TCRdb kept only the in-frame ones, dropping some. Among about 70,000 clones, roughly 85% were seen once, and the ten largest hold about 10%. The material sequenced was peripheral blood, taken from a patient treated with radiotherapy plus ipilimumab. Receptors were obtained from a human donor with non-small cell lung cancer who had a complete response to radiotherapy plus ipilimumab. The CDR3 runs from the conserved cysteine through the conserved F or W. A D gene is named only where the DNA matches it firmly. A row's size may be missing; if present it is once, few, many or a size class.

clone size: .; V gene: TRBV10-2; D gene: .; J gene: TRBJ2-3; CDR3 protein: CASSPGTREADTQYF; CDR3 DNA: TGCGCCAGCAGCCCAGGGACGCGAGAGGCAGATACGCAGTATTTT
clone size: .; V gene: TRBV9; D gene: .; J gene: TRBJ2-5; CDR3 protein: CASSVDTQVQETQYF; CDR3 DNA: TGTGCCAGCAGCGTAGACACGCAGGTACAAGAGACCCAGTACTTC
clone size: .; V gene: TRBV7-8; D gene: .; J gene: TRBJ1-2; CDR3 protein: CASSAPMGTNYGYTF; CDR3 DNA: TGTGCCAGCAGCGCTCCCATGGGAACTAACTATGGCTACACCTTC
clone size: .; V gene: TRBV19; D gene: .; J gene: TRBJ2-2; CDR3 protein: CASSIDAWMTGELFF; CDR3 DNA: TGTGCCAGTAGTATAGATGCTTGGATGACCGGGGAGCTGTTTTTT
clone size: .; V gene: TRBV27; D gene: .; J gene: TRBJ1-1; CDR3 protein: CASRRRGPNTEAFF; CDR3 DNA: TGTGCCAGCAGAAGAAGAGGGCCGAACACTGAAGCTTTCTTT
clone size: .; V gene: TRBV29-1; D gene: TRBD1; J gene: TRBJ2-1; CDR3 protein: CSVSMDRVIFNEQFF; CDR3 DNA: TGCAGCGTTTCGATGGACAGGGTCATATTCAATGAGCAGTTCTTC
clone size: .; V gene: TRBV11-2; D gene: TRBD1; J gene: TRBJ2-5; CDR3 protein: CASSLDQQGAGQETQYF; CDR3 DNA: TGTGCCAGCAGCTTAGACCAACAGGGGGCGGGACAAGAGACCCAGTACTTC
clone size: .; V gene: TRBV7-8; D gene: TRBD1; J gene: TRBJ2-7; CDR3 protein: CASSSRDRGYEQYF; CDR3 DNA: TGTGCCAGCAGCTCCCGGGACAGGGGCTACGAGCAGTACTTC
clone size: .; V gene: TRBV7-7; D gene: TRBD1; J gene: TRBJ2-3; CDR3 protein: CASSRTGTFADTQYF; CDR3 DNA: TGTGCTAGCAGCCGGACAGGGACCTTCGCAGATACGCAGTATTTT
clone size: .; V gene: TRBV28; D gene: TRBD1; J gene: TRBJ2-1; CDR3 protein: CASSPPGQYNEQFF; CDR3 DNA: TGTGCCAGCAGTCCTCCGGGACAGTACAATGAGCAGTTCTTC
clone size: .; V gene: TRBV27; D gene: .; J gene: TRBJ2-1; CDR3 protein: CASSRSSSYNEQFF; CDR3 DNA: TGTGCCAGCAGCAGGTCCAGCTCCTACAATGAGCAGTTCTTC
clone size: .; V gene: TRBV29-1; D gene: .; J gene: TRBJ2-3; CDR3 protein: CSVEDLVAVTTDTQYF; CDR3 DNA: TGCAGCGTTGAAGATCTGGTGGCAGTCACTACAGATACGCAGTATTTT
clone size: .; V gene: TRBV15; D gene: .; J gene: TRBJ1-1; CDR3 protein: CATSRAGYGTEAFF; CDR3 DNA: TGTGCCACCAGCAGAGCAGGGTATGGCACTGAAGCTTTCTTT
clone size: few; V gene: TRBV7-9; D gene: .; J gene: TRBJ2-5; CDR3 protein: CASRTDQETQYF; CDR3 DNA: TGTGCCAGCAGGACGGACCAAGAGACCCAGTACTTC
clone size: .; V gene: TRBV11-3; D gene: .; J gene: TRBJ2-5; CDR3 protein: CASSGPNRGGTQYF; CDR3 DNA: TGTGCCAGCAGTGGGCCAAACAGGGGAGGGACCCAGTACTTC
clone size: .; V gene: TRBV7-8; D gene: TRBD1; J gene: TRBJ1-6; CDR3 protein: CASSFGRGASPLHF; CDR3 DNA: TGTGCCAGCAGCTTCGGCAGGGGGGCATCACCCCTCCACTTT
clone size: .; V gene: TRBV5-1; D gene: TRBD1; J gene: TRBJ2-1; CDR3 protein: CASSPGTGYDNEQFF; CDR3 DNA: TGCGCCAGCAGCCCCGGGACAGGTTACGACAATGAGCAGTTCTTC
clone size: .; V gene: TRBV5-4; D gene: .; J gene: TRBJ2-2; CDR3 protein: CASSVVGGVGTGELFF; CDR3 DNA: TGTGCCAGCAGCGTTGTGGGCGGGGTCGGCACCGGGGAGCTGTTTTTT
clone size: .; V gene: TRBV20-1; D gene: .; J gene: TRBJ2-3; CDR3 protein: CSARTGDTQYF; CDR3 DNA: TGCAGTGCTAGAACGGGAGATACGCAGTATTTT
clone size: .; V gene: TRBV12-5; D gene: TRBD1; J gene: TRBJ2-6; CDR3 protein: CASGWATGGVSGANVLTF; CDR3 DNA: TGTGCTAGTGGTTGGGCGACAGGGGGCGTCTCTGGGGCCAACGTCCTGACTTTC
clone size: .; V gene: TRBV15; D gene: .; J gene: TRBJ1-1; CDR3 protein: CATSFPRGIVTEAFF; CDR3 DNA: TGTGCCACCAGCTTTCCCAGGGGTATCGTCACTGAAGCTTTCTTT
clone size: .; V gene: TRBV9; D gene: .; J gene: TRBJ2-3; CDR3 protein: CASSRRWEGTDTQYF; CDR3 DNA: TGTGCCAGCAGCCGCAGGTGGGAGGGCACAGATACGCAGTATTTT
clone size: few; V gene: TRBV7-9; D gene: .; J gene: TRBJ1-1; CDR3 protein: CASSFSGSLGTEAFF; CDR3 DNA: TGTGCCAGCAGCTTCTCAGGCAGCCTGGGAACTGAAGCTTTCTTT
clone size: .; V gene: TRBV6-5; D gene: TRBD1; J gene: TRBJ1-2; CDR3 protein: CASSLKNQGARGYTF; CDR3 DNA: TGTGCCAGCAGCCTCAAAAATCAGGGGGCGAGAGGCTACACCTTC
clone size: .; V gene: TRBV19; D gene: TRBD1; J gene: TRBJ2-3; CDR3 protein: CASTSGTGADTQYF; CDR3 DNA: TGTGCCAGTACTTCCGGGACAGGGGCAGATACGCAGTATTTT
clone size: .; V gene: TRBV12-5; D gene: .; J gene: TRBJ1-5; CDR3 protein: CASGLARPANQPQHF; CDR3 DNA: TGTGCTAGTGGTTTGGCCCGGCCCGCCAATCAGCCCCAGCATTTT
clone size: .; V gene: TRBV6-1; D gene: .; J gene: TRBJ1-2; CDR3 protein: CASISGTVPLGGYTF; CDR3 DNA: TGTGCCAGCATAAGTGGAACAGTTCCTCTTGGTGGCTACACCTTC
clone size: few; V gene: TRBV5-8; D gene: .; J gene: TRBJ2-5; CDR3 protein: CASSLEFPPETQYF; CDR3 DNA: TGTGCCAGCAGCTTGGAATTTCCCCCAGAGACCCAGTACTTC
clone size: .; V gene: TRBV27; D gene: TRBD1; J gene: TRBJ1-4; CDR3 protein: CASSPRQGYNEKLFF; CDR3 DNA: TGTGCCAGCAGTCCAAGACAGGGGTATAATGAAAAACTGTTTTTT
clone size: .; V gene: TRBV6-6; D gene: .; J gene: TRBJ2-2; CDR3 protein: CASINFQGSVGELFF; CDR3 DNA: TGTGCCAGCATAAATTTCCAGGGAAGCGTCGGGGAGCTGTTTTTT
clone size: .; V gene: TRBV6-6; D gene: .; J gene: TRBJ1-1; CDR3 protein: CASTPGAMNTEAFF; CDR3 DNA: TGTGCCAGCACCCCGGGGGCCATGAACACTGAAGCTTTCTTT
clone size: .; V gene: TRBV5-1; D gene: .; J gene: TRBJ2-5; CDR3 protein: CASSLAVTMQETQYF; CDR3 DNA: TGCGCCAGCAGCTTGGCCGTGACGATGCAAGAGACCCAGTACTTC
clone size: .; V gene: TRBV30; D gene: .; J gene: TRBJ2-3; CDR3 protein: CAWTLRGFSTDTQYF; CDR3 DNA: TGTGCCTGGACTCTACGGGGTTTTAGCACAGATACGCAGTATTTT
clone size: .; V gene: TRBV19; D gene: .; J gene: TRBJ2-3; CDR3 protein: CASSTGQLGTDTQYF; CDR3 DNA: TGTGCCAGTAGTACTGGCCAACTAGGCACAGATACGCAGTATTTT
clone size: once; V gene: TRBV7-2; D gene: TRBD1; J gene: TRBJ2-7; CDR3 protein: CASSLEGTGFAEQYF; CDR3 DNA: TGTGCCAGCAGCTTAGAGGGGACAGGGTTCGCCGAGCAGTACTTC
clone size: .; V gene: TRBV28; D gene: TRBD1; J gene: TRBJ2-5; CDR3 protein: CASRIRDSEETQYF; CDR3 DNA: TGTGCCAGCAGGATCCGGGACAGCGAAGAGACCCAGTACTTC
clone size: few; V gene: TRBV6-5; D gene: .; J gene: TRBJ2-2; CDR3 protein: CASSYSGRTGELFF; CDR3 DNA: TGTGCCAGCAGTTACTCAGGGCGGACCGGGGAGCTGTTTTTT
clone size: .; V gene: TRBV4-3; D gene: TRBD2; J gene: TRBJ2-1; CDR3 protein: CASSQDSGGFNEQFF; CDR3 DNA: TGCGCCAGCAGCCAAGATAGCGGGGGCTTCAATGAGCAGTTCTTC
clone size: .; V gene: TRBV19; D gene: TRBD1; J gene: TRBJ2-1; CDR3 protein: CASSIAGTGGNNEQFF; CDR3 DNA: TGTGCCAGTAGTATAGCAGGGACAGGGGGTAACAATGAGCAGTTCTTC
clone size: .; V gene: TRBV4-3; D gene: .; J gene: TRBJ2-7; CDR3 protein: CASSQDRRQVGYEQYF; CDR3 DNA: TGCGCCAGCAGCCAAGATCGGCGACAGGTTGGGTACGAGCAGTACTTC
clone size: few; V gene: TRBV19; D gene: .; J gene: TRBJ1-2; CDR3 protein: CASTPVGRLNYGYTF; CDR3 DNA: TGTGCCAGCACCCCGGTAGGCCGGTTGAACTATGGCTACACCTTC
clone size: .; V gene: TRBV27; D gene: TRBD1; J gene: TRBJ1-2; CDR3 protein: CASSLYLGTDGYTF; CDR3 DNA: TGTGCCAGCAGTTTATATCTTGGGACAGACGGCTACACCTTC
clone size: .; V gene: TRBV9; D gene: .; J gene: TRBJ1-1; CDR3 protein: CASQGLGTEAFF; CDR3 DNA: TGTGCCAGTCAGGGTTTGGGAACTGAAGCTTTCTTT
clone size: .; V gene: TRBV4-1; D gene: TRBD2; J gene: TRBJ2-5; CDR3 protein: CASSPGRSGGAGETQYF; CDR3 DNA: TGCGCCAGCAGCCCTGGTCGAAGCGGGGGGGCAGGAGAGACCCAGTACTTC
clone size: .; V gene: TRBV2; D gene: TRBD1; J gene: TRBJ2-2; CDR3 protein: CASSPGQGNTGELFF; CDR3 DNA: TGTGCCAGCAGTCCGGGACAGGGGAACACCGGGGAGCTGTTTTTT
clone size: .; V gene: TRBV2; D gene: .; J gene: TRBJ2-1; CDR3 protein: CASSPQGDEQFF; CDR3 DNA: TGTGCCAGCAGCCCACAGGGCGATGAGCAGTTCTTC
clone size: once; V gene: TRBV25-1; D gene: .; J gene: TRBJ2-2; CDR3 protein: CATVSGPNTGELFF; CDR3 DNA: TGTGCCACAGTCTCAGGGCCGAACACCGGGGAGCTGTTTTTT
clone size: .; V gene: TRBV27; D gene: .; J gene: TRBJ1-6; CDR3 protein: CASSSSLPGEVNSPLHF; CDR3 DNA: TGTGCCAGCAGTTCTAGTCTTCCAGGGGAGGTGAATTCACCCCTCCACTTT
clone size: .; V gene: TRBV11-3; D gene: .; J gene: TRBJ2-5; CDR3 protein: CASSLGGLGTETQYF; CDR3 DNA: TGTGCCAGCAGCTTAGGGGGACTTGGGACAGAGACCCAGTACTTC
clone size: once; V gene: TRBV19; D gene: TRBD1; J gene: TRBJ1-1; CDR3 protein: CASSFVGTGRSTEAFF; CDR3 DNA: TGTGCCAGTAGTTTTGTGGGGACAGGGAGGAGCACTGAAGCTTTCTTT
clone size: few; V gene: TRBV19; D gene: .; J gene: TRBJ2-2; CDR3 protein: CASSITRNGELFF; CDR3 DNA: TGTGCCAGTAGTATAACACGGAACGGGGAGCTGTTTTTT
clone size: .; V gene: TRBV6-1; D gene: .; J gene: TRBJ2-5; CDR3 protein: CASSEETQYF; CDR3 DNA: TGTGCCAGCAGTGAAGAGACCCAGTACTTC
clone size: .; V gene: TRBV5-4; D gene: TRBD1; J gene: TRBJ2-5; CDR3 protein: CASSLWGQGVETQYF; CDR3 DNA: TGTGCCAGCAGCTTGTGGGGACAGGGGGTTGAGACCCAGTACTTC
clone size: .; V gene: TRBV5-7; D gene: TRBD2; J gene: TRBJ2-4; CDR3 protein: CASSYLSREGQNQYF; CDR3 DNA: TGTGCCAGCAGCTACCTATCGCGGGAGGGCCAGAATCAGTACTTC
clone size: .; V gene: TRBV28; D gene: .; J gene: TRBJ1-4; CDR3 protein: CASSPGGDSDEKLFF; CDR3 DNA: TGTGCCAGCAGCCCGGGGGGGGACTCGGATGAAAAACTGTTTTTT